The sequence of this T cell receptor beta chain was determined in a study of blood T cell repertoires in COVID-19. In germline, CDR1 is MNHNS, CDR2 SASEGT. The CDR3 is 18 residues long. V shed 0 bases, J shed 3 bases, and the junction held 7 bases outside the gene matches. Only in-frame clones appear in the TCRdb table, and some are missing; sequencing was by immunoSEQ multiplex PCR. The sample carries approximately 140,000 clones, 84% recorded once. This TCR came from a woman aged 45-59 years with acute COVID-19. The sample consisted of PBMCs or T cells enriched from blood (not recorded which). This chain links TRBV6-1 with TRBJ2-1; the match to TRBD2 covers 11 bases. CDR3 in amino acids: CASSEAGLAGLSYNEQFF. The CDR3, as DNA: TGTGCCAGCAGTGAAGCCGGACTAGCGGGTTTAAGCTACAATGAGCAGTTCTTC.